This T cell receptor beta chain was captured by sequencing in a study of OX40 agonist ivuxolimab in advanced cancers. The protocol was immunoSEQ multiplex PCR, while the TCRdb copy is restricted to in-frame clones and leaves out a portion. The table lists approximately 58,000 clones, 85% to 95% of them singletons. Trimming pared 0 bases from V and 2 bases from J, leaving 5 bases between. Germline loops: CDR1 MNHNY, CDR2 SVGAGI (reference sequence). CDR3 length: 13 amino acids. The chain recombines TRBV6-6 with TRBJ2-7; no reliable D call. The sample was CD4+ or CD8+ T cells sorted from blood, taken in a trial of the OX40 agonist ivuxolimab. The receptor was isolated from an adult with an advanced solid tumor such as melanoma, head and neck, liver or kidney cancer. CDR3 sequence (DNA): TGTGCCAGCAGTTACTCCAGGACCTACGAGCAGTACTTC. This translates into CASSYSRTYEQYF.